This T cell receptor (beta chain) came from a study of T cell responses to AZD1222 COVID-19 vaccine. The CDR3 contains 14 residues. V was cut by 0 bases and J by 6 bases, with 12 bases left in between. Looked up from germline, CDR1 is MNHEY and CDR2 is SVGEGT. Profiling relied on immunoSEQ multiplex PCR, and the TCRdb table lists in-frame clones only, not all of them. Of over 90,000 clones listed, 86% are singletons. Specimen: peripheral blood, collected on day 0 of AZD1222 vaccination. This TCR was recovered from an adult in good health. The V gene is TRBV6-2 or TRBV6-3, the J gene TRBJ2-7, with D perhaps given as TRBD1 or TRBD2 (5 bases each). The CDR3 DNA is TGTGCCAGCAGTTACTCACTAGAAGGGGCCGAGCAGTACTTC. Translating gives CASSYSLEGAEQYF.